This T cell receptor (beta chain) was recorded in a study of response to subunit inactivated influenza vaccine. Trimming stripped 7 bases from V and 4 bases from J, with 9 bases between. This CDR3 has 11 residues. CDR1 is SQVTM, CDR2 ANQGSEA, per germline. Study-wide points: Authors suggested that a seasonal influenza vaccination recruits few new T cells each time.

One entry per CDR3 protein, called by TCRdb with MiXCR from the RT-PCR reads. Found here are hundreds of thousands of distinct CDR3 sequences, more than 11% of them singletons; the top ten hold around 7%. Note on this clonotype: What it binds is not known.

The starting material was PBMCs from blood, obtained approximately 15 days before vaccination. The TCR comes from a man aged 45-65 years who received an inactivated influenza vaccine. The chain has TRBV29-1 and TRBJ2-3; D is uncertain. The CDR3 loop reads CSAGEADTQYF. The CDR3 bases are TGCAGCGCCGGAGAGGCAGATACGCAGTATTTT.